The clone carrying this TCR beta chain was found many times. Its specificity is not known. CDR1 and CDR2 (germline): KGHDR, SFDVKD. The CDR3 has 13 residues. V was clipped by 4 bases and J by 7 bases, with 10 bases between them. The sample comes from a study of naive and memory T cell subsets. Study results and limitations: Over 95% of naive TCR sequences appeared only once, unlike memory subsets. Expression changes during T cell differentiation may affect RNA-based TCR counts.

Both TRBC1 and TRBC2 were covered by a beta constant-region primer of two equimolar oligonucleotides. Four rounds of PCR amplified the ligated cDNA using nested alpha and beta constant-region primers plus SP2. Each CDR3 protein gets one entry after TCRdb re-called the UMI-ligation and nested PCR reads with MiXCR. The sample includes under 100,000 distinct CDR3 sequences, approximately 6.5% of them seen just once. The sample was central memory CD4+ T cells from blood. This TCR was sampled from a human donor in good health. The chain has TRBV24-1 and TRBJ2-1, with D possibly being TRBD1 or TRBD2 (5 bases each). For the CDR3, the DNA is TGTGCCACCAGTGACGGGGCCGGGAATGAGCAGTTCTTC. Amino acid sequence: CATSDGAGNEQFF.